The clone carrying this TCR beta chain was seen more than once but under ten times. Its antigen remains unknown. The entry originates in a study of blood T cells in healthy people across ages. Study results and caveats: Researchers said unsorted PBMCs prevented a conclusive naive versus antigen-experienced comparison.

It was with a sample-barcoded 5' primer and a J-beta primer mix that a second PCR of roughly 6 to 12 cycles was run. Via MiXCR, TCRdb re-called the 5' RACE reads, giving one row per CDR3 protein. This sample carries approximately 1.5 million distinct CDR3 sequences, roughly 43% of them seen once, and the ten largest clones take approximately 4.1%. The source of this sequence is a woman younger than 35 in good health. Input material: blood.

Written as DNA, the CDR3 is TGTGCCAGCAGTTACCATGTGTCCGGGACAGGGGGTTACAATGAGCAGTACTTC. This sequence encodes CASSYHVSGTGGYNEQYF. This chain uses TRBV6-5 with TRBJ2-5; 11 bases fit TRBD1. Germline CDR1 reads MNHEY; CDR2 reads SVGAGI. The length of the CDR3 is 18 residues. The junction had 19 bases not matched to a gene; V was cut back by 2 bases and J by 11 bases.